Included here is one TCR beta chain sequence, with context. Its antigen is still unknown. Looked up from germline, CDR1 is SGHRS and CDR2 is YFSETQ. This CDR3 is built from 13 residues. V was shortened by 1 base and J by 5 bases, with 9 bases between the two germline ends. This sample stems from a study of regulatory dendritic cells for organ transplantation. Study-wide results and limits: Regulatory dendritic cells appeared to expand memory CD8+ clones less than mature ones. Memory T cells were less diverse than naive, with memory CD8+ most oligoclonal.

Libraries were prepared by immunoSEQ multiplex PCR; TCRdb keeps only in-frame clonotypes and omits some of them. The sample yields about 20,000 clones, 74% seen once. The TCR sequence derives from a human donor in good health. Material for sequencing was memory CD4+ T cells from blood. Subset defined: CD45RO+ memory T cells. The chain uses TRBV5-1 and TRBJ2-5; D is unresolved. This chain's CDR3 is CASSLSSWETQYF. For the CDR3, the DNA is TGCGCCAGCAGCTTGTCTAGTTGGGAGACCCAGTACTTC.